One sample yielded the 24 T cell receptor beta chains listed below, sequenced in a study of identical twins. TCRdb recomputed calls from the 5' RACE reads with MiXCR, one row per CDR3 protein. The profile covers more than 250,000 distinct CDR3 sequences, with more than 6.5% appearing a single time and about 2.1% taken by the ten largest. These same data were also listed under a study on yellow fever vaccine responses in identical twins.

Sequenced sample: memory (CD45RO+) T cells sorted from blood. The receptors shown here come from a woman aged 18-30 years in good health.

The chain has TRBV20-1 and TRBJ2-5; 11 bases align to TRBD2. This CDR3 has 17 residues. The V and J ends lost 5 bases and 1 base, in that order; junction bases with no gene match: 12. CDR1 and CDR2 from the germline V gene are DFQATT and SNEGSKA (reference sequence). CDR3 in amino acids: CSAWKIGTSGPQETQYF. CDR3 coding DNA: TGCAGTGCTTGGAAAATTGGGACTAGCGGACCCCAAGAGACCCAGTACTTC.

This clonotype showed up many times. The chain links TRBV2 to TRBJ1-6; the D gene is possibly TRBD1 (6 bases). The germline V and J ends were trimmed by 6 bases and 6 bases, with 6 bases remaining between them. Per germline, CDR1 SNHLY and CDR2 FYNNEI. The CDR3 contains 12 residues. CDR3 sequence: CASRDSNSPLHF. DNA of the CDR3: TGTGCCAGCAGGGACAGTAATTCACCCCTCCACTTT.

This clonotype was seen at least ten times. The chain links TRBV6-1 to TRBJ2-2; 8 bases agree with TRBD2. The germline V gene encodes CDR1 MNHNS and CDR2 SASEGT. After removal of 7 bases from V and 7 bases from J, the junction contained 17 bases not matched to a gene. This CDR3 has 17 amino acids. As DNA, the CDR3 is TGTGCCAGCAAGACTTACGGGGGGGGCCGGGGTTTCGGGGAGCTGTTTTTT. Protein product: CASKTYGGGRGFGELFF.

This clonotype has a handful of counts. The rearrangement uses TRBV20-1 and TRBJ2-1; perhaps D is TRBD1 or TRBD2 (5 bases each). CDR3 length: 12 residues. V shed 8 bases and J shed 7 bases, with 15 bases lying between them. Germline CDR1 DFQATT, CDR2 SNEGSKA (reference sequence). CDR3 in DNA: TGCAGTCCTCAAGGGGAGCGGAATGAGCAGTTCTTC. Its translation: CSPQGERNEQFF.

There are a few counts of this clonotype. The chain uses TRBV7-8 and TRBJ2-2; 13 bases line up with TRBD2. The CDR3 covers 19 residues. V trimming: 3 bases; J trimming: 2 bases; junction bases outside the gene matches: 9. CDR1 and CDR2 (germline): SGHVS, FQNEAQ. CDR3 bases: TGTGCCAGCAGCTTGACGACTAGCGGGGGGACGGGAAACACCGGGGAGCTGTTTTTT. Its translation: CASSLTTSGGTGNTGELFF.

This clonotype has a handful of counts. The chain employs TRBV20-1 and TRBJ2-5; 7 bases agree with TRBD1. The CDR3 totals 13 residues. Germline V gives CDR1 DFQATT, CDR2 SNEGSKA (reference sequence). V lost 6 bases and J lost 3; bases outside the gene matches: 7. CDR3 in amino acids: CSAPFDREETQYF. The CDR3 bases are TGCAGTGCACCCTTCGACAGGGAAGAGACCCAGTACTTC.

CDR3 DNA sequence: TGTGCCAGCAGTTTACCGGGACAGATCTACGAGCAGTACTTC. It specifies CASSLPGQIYEQYF. The genes are TRBV28 and TRBJ2-7, with 7 bases identical to TRBD1. This CDR3 comprises 14 residues. Germline CDR1 reads MDHEN; CDR2 reads SYDVKM. V gave up 2 bases and J gave up 3 bases; unmatched junction bases: 4.

This clonotype was recorded many times. The V call is TRBV11-2, the J call TRBJ2-5; D is perhaps TRBD2 (5 bases). The V gene's germline CDR1 is SGHAT and CDR2 FQNNGV. CDR3 length equals 14 residues. Trimming left V 5 bases short and J 3 bases short, with 13 bases between. CDR3 amino acids: CASSEGILKETQYF. CDR3 sequence (DNA): TGTGCCAGCAGCGAGGGAATATTGAAAGAGACCCAGTACTTC.

In its sample, this clonotype was seen a few times. This chain joins TRBV12-3 or TRBV12-4 and TRBJ2-1; 7 positions agree with TRBD2. With V trimmed by 6 bases and J by 13 bases, 12 bases remained unmatched. The CDR3 has 13 residues. The DNA for the CDR3 is TGTGCCAGCAGGCGACTAGCTACATTCCCCCAGTTCTTC. Its protein product is CASRRLATFPQFF.

This rearrangement joins TRBV18 to TRBJ2-1; maybe TRBD2 (5 bases). This CDR3 is 11 amino acids long. V lost 8 bases and J lost 8, with 10 bases in between. Germline-derived CDR1 and CDR2 are KGHSH and LQKENI. Here the CDR3 reads CASLSGYEQFF. The CDR3 DNA is TGTGCCAGCCTATCGGGGTATGAGCAGTTCTTC.

This clonotype came up a few times. This chain uses TRBV5-1 with TRBJ2-1, with unresolved D. This CDR3 has 12 amino acids. CDR1 and CDR2 (germline): SGHRS, YFSETQ. Trimming shortened V by 2 bases and J by 8 bases, and 8 bases separated the two germline ends. The CDR3 region is CASSFLGHEQFF. CDR3 DNA sequence: TGCGCCAGCAGCTTTCTTGGGCATGAGCAGTTCTTC.

This clonotype has more than one count but fewer than ten. This sequence joins TRBV14 and TRBJ2-7, with 9 bases identical to TRBD2. Unmatched junction bases numbered 7, after V lost 0 bases and J lost 4 bases. The CDR3 loop spans 16 amino acids. Germline V lookup: CDR1 SGHDN, CDR2 FVKESK. The CDR3 region has the DNA TGTGCCAGCAGCCAAGAGCTAGCGGGACGGGTGTACGAGCAGTACTTC. Its translation is CASSQELAGRVYEQYF.

This clonotype has ten or more counts. This rearrangement joins TRBV3-1 to TRBJ2-5; 7 positions agree with TRBD2. This CDR3 contains 14 residues. The V gene end was trimmed by 1 base and the J gene end by 2 bases; junction bases not matched to a gene: 1. Germline CDR1 and CDR2: LGHDT and YNNKEL (reference sequence). In DNA form, the CDR3 reads TGTGCCAGCAGCCAAGCGGGGGGTCAAGAGACCCAGTACTTC. Residues: CASSQAGGQETQYF.

This clonotype came up a few times. The genes are TRBV6-1 and TRBJ2-1, with TRBD1 identical over 8 bases. Germline V gene sequence: CDR1 MNHNS, CDR2 SASEGT. The V segment lost 6 bases and the J segment 7 bases; nucleotides outside the gene matches: 11. The CDR3 sequence is 15 residues long. The CDR3 loop is CASRDAGGLGNEQFF. CDR3 nucleotides: TGTGCCAGCAGAGATGCAGGGGGCTTAGGAAATGAGCAGTTCTTC.

The sample holds a few counts of this clonotype. The chain links TRBV20-1 to TRBJ2-3; TRBD2 agrees at 8 bases. Germline CDR1 DFQATT, CDR2 SNEGSKA (reference sequence). Unmatched junction bases numbered 9, after V lost 2 bases and J lost 2 bases. This CDR3 spans 16 amino acids. The CDR3: CSARPRGGDITDTQYF. The CDR3 DNA reads as TGCAGTGCTAGACCCCGGGGGGGGGACATCACAGATACGCAGTATTTT.

This clonotype was seen ten or more times. This chain uses TRBV4-1 with TRBJ1-5; no reliable D call. The CDR3 has 14 amino acids. CDR1 MGHRA and CDR2 YSYEKL come from the germline V gene. V lost 1 base and J lost 1, with 5 bases in between. The DNA of the CDR3 is TGCGCCAGCAGCCAAGTTGGCAGCAATCAGCCCCAGCATTTT. This gives the protein CASSQVGSNQPQHF.

The V and J genes are TRBV20-1 and TRBJ2-3; D is ambiguous. CDR1 is DFQATT and CDR2 is SNEGSKA in the germline V gene (reference sequence). The CDR3 has 12 amino acids. Trimming removed 6 bases at V and 6 bases at J, with 13 bases between. CDR3 protein: CSASTSYDTQYF. As DNA, the CDR3 is TGCAGTGCCTCCACCAGCTACGATACGCAGTATTTT.

J is TRBJ2-3 and V is TRBV11-3, with D perhaps TRBD1 or TRBD2 (5 bases each). The length of the CDR3 is 15 residues. V shed 1 base and J shed 6 bases, with 14 bases lying between them. The germline V gene has CDR1 SGHNT and CDR2 YENEEA. CDR3 in amino acids: CASSLAGTTWDTQYF. In DNA, the CDR3 is TGTGCCAGCAGCTTAGCTGGGACCACGTGGGATACGCAGTATTTT. The entire variable domain, with the rest obtained from reference TRBV11-3 and TRBJ2-3, is as follows: EAGVVQSPRYKIIEKKQPVAFWCNPISGHNTLYWYLQNLGQGPELLIRYENEEAVDDSQLPKDRFSAERLKGVDSTLKIQPAELGDSAVYLCASSLAGTTWDTQYFGPGTRLTVL.

This clonotype has a count of ten or more. The chain links TRBV6-1 to TRBJ2-1; 7 nucleotides line up with TRBD2. CDR1 and CDR2 (germline): MNHNS, SASEGT. J gave up 0 bases and V 7 bases, and 6 bases lay outside the gene matches. The CDR3 loop spans 15 amino acids. CDR3 nucleotides: TGTGCCAGCACTCAAAGCGGGGCCTCCTACAATGAGCAGTTCTTC. It encodes CASTQSGASYNEQFF.

The rearrangement links TRBV5-6 to TRBJ2-7, with D unresolved. This CDR3 is 17 amino acids long. V lost 5 bases and J lost 0, with 21 bases in between. Germline CDR1 reads SGHDT; CDR2 reads YYEEEE. Here the CDR3 reads CASSSRLSRSLSYEQYV. Written as DNA, the CDR3 is TGTGCCAGCAGTTCCCGCCTTAGCAGATCTCTCTCCTACGAGCAGTACGTC.

The chain links TRBV10-1 to TRBJ1-1, with TRBD1 as a possible D gene (5 bases). V lost 0 bases and J 1 base, leaving 27 bases between the germline ends. The V gene's germline CDR1 is WNHNN and CDR2 SYGVQD (reference sequence). The length of the CDR3 is 21 residues. CDR3 loop: CASSESLHWRQLNCQNTEAFF. The CDR3 bases are TGCGCCAGCAGTGAGTCCCTCCATTGGAGACAGCTGAACTGCCAGAACACTGAAGCTTTCTTT.

This clonotype showed up many times. The chain couples TRBV14 to TRBJ1-1; 8 bases align to TRBD1. The V segment lost 5 bases and the J segment 4 bases; nucleotides outside the gene matches: 3. The length of the CDR3 is 13 residues. Germline assignment: CDR1 SGHDN and CDR2 FVKESK. Here the CDR3 DNA reads TGTGCCAGCAGCTTTGACAGGGGCACTGAAGCTTTCTTT. Translation: CASSFDRGTEAFF.

Of note for this clonotype: Given the absence of the conserved phenylalanine or tryptophan at the CDR3 end, a read error is likely. The V and J genes are TRBV24-1 and TRBJ2-3; no definite D call. V shed 3 bases and J shed 2 bases, with 11 bases lying between them. The CDR3 consists of 15 residues. Germline V gene data show CDR1 as KGHDR and CDR2 as SFDVKD. The CDR3 DNA is TGTGCCACCAGTGATGGGCAGATCCTCACAGATACGCAGTATCTT. It is translated as CATSDGQILTDTQYL.

A few counts support this clonotype. The chain is built from TRBV2 and TRBJ2-3, with 8 bases matching TRBD1. This CDR3 comprises 13 residues. Germline CDR1 is SNHLY and CDR2 is FYNNEI. The ends lost 7 bases at V and 6 bases at J; junction bases unmatched: 6. CDR3 bases: TGTGCCAGCATAGGACAGGGTTTCGATACGCAGTATTTT. Translating it yields CASIGQGFDTQYF.